Detailed here is one T cell receptor (beta chain). The antigen is undetermined. The source of the sample is a study of a mutant IDH1 vaccine in newly diagnosed glioma. This CDR3 comprises 14 residues. Trimming pared 4 bases from V and 4 bases from J, leaving 12 bases between. In germline, CDR1 is SGHDN, CDR2 FVKESK. Clones were sequenced by immunoSEQ multiplex PCR, and TCRdb holds only the in-frame ones, with some missing. Seen here are around 41,000 clones, 80% to 90% observed once, and the top ten hold 1.5%. Time point in this sample: week 35, safety follow-up. Vaccinated patients received 300 ug of mutant IDH1 20-mer peptide per dose, with topical imiquimod.

Sample: PBMCs, taken from a glioma patient whose treatment included an IDH1 peptide vaccine. The chain links TRBV14 to TRBJ2-3; D unresolved. The sequence was obtained from a man aged 35-49 years with glioma. The DNA for the CDR3 is TGTGCCAGCAGCCCATCCTTAGGAGCAGATACGCAGTATTTT. The encoded protein is CASSPSLGADTQYF.